This entry lists 29 T cell receptor beta chains sequenced from one sample in a study of blood T cell repertoires in COVID-19. TCRdb keeps only in-frame clones here, not all; method: immunoSEQ multiplex PCR. In the table there are about 310,000 clones, roughly 90% of which are singletons. Sequenced sample: PBMCs or T cells enriched from blood (not recorded which). The receptor set was obtained from a young woman who had recovered from COVID-19.

Turning to this clone: Other DNA variants within this sample encode the same CDR3. V is TRBV9 and J is TRBJ2-1; D is unresolved. The CDR3 loop spans 11 amino acids. V was trimmed by 5 bases and J by 4 bases, leaving 4 bases between them. Germline V CDR1 and CDR2: SGDLS, YYNGEE. The CDR3 coding sequence is TGTGCCAGCAGTAGATACAATGAGCAGTTCTTC. Its protein product is CASSRYNEQFF.

This clone is a singleton in its sample. J is TRBJ2-1 and V is TRBV5-1; 10 nucleotides align to TRBD2. Unmatched junction bases numbered 7, after V lost 4 bases and J lost 3 bases. The CDR3 has 16 residues. CDR1 SGHRS and CDR2 YFSETQ come from the germline V gene. CDR3 sequence: CASSTFLAGVYNEQFF. CDR3 coding DNA: TGCGCCAGCAGCACATTTCTAGCGGGAGTCTACAATGAGCAGTTCTTC. The variable domain in full, completed from reference TRBV5-1 and TRBJ2-1, reads KAGVTQTPRYLIKTRGQQVTLSCSPISGHRSVSWYQQTPGQGLQFLFEYFSETQRNKGNFPGRFSGRQFSNSRSEMNVSTLELGDSALYLCASSTFLAGVYNEQFFGPGTRLTVL.

The count of this clone is one. The chain links TRBV4-3 to TRBJ1-1; TRBD1 aligns across 8 bases. J lost 1 base, V lost 3 bases, and 10 bases had no gene match. CDR1 is LGHNA and CDR2 is YSLEER in the germline V gene. The CDR3 covers 17 residues. CDR3 in amino acids: CASSHSVPGQANTEAFF. CDR3 DNA: TGCGCCAGCAGCCATTCCGTACCGGGACAGGCGAACACTGAAGCTTTCTTT.

This rearrangement joins TRBV6-5 to TRBJ1-1; the match to TRBD1 covers 7 bases. Germline CDR1 MNHEY, CDR2 SVGAGI. V trimming: 5 bases; J trimming: 0 bases; junction bases outside the gene matches: 6. The CDR3 has 15 residues. The CDR3 DNA reads as TGTGCCAGCAGTAGGGACAGACTTATGAACACTGAAGCTTTCTTT. It codes for CASSRDRLMNTEAFF.

The rearrangement joins TRBV19 to TRBJ1-1, with D unresolved. Germline-derived CDR1 and CDR2 are LNHDA and SQIVND (reference sequence). The CDR3 has 13 residues. The V gene lost 4 bases and the J gene lost 2 bases, with 8 bases spanning the gap. CDR3 residues: CASSTQINTEAFF. The CDR3, as DNA: TGTGCCAGTAGTACACAGATAAACACTGAAGCTTTCTTT.

V is TRBV28 and J is TRBJ2-3; 13 bases fit TRBD2. CDR1 MDHEN and CDR2 SYDVKM come from the germline V gene. J lost 0 bases, V lost 8 bases, and 11 bases had no gene match. The CDR3 is 18 amino acids. CDR3 nucleotides: TGTGCCAGCGATACTCGGACTAGCGGGAGTTTCAGCACAGATACGCAGTATTTT. It encodes CASDTRTSGSFSTDTQYF.

The rearrangement uses TRBV18 and TRBJ2-7, with 8 bases identical to TRBD2. V dropped 3 bases and J dropped 5; count of bases not matched to a gene: 9. This CDR3 comprises 15 residues. Germline CDR1 is KGHSH and CDR2 is LQKENI. In nucleotides, the CDR3 is TGTGCCAGCTCACCTGGGTCGGGAGGGCCGGACGAGCAGTACTTC. Amino acid sequence: CASSPGSGGPDEQYF. The full variable domain, rest sourced from reference TRBV18 and TRBJ2-7, is NAGVMQNPRHLVRRRGQEARLRCSPMKGHSHVYWYRQLPEEGLKFMVYLQKENIIDESGMPKERFSAEFPKEGPSILRIQQVVRGDSAAYFCASSPGSGGPDEQYFGPGTRLTVT.

The chain is built from TRBV6-5 and TRBJ2-1, with D perhaps matching TRBD2 (5 bases). V was pared by 0 bases and J by 10 bases, with 13 bases between. The CDR3 loop spans 14 amino acids. The germline CDR1 and CDR2 sequences are MNHEY and SVGAGI. In DNA, the CDR3 is TGTGCCAGCAGTTACTCGATTTCGGAGCGGGAGCAGTTCTTC. Translating it yields CASSYSISEREQFF.

V usage is TRBV28 and J usage is TRBJ1-1; 7 bases are a match to TRBD1. The length of the CDR3 is 16 residues. The germline V gene has CDR1 MDHEN and CDR2 SYDVKM. J gave up 2 bases and V 7 bases, and 13 bases lay outside the gene matches. The CDR3 nucleotides read TGTGCCAGCACTTTGGGCGGGACAGACTTTAACACTGAAGCTTTCTTT. It specifies CASTLGGTDFNTEAFF.

This clone was recorded only once. J is TRBJ2-5 and V is TRBV5-8; TRBD2 matches 16 bases. This CDR3 spans 17 amino acids. Germline values: CDR1 SGHTS, CDR2 YDEGEE. V gave up 4 bases and J gave up 0 bases; unmatched junction bases: 3. The CDR3 DNA reads TGTGCCAGCAGCCAGGGACTAGCGGGAGGGGACCAAGAGACCCAGTACTTC. Protein product: CASSQGLAGGDQETQYF.

The chain is built from TRBV10-3 and TRBJ1-1; 7 nucleotides line up with TRBD1. The CDR3 extends over 14 amino acids. V was pared by 6 bases and J by 1 base, with 5 bases of the junction left unmatched. Germline CDR1 reads ENHRY; CDR2 reads SYGVKD. The CDR3 is CAISTGDGNTEAFF. The CDR3, as DNA: TGTGCCATCAGCACAGGGGACGGGAACACTGAAGCTTTCTTT.

This chain joins TRBV6-5 and TRBJ2-1, with 12 positions matching TRBD2. CDR3 length equals 14 residues. Germline loops: CDR1 MNHEY, CDR2 SVGAGI. V was clipped by 7 bases and J by 8 bases; unmatched bases: 6. This chain's CDR3 is CASTRLAGVYEQFF. CDR3 nucleotide sequence: TGTGCCAGCACCCGACTAGCGGGAGTATATGAGCAGTTCTTC.

Only one count was recorded for this clone. The rearrangement uses TRBV9 and TRBJ2-3, with 10 bases lining up with TRBD1. Trimming removed 6 bases from V and 2 bases from J; junction bases left unmatched: 6. This CDR3 comprises 15 residues. Germline V CDR1 and CDR2: SGDLS, YYNGEE. CDR3 sequence (DNA): TGTGCCAGCACGGCGGGACAGGGGAACACAGATACGCAGTATTTT. This codes for CASTAGQGNTDTQYF.

J is TRBJ2-3 and V is TRBV9; TRBD1 might be the D (5 bases). The CDR3 totals 14 residues. V shed 0 bases and J shed 4 bases, with 9 bases lying between them. Germline assignment: CDR1 SGDLS and CDR2 YYNGEE. This CDR3 reads CASSVEGQPDTQYF. CDR3 DNA sequence: TGTGCCAGCAGCGTAGAGGGGCAACCAGATACGCAGTATTTT.

The genes are TRBV6-2 or TRBV6-3 and TRBJ1-5; 7 nucleotides align to TRBD1. This CDR3 spans 17 amino acids. Germline trimming cut 5 bases from V and 0 bases from J; bases unmatched to any gene: 10. Germline CDR1 MNHEY, CDR2 SVGEGT. The CDR3 is CASSRTGPFDSNQPQHF. CDR3 DNA sequence: TGTGCCAGCAGTAGGACAGGTCCGTTTGATAGCAATCAGCCCCAGCATTTT.

V is TRBV6-5 and J is TRBJ1-3; TRBD1 aligns across 7 bases. The V gene end was trimmed by 5 bases and the J gene end by 2 bases; junction bases not matched to a gene: 6. The CDR3 sequence is 15 residues long. Germline V gene lookup returns CDR1 MNHEY and CDR2 SVGAGI. The CDR3 loop reads CASSKLTGTGNTIYF. The CDR3 DNA is TGTGCCAGCAGTAAACTGACAGGGACTGGAAACACCATATATTTT.

The chain recombines TRBV5-1 with TRBJ2-3; D remains unclear. Trimming took off 0 bases at V and 1 base at J, with 18 bases between the two ends. The germline V gene encodes CDR1 SGHRS and CDR2 YFSETQ. The CDR3 length is 18 residues. The CDR3 sequence is CASSLESSGWVGTDTQYF. DNA of the CDR3: TGCGCCAGCAGCTTGGAAAGCTCAGGATGGGTCGGCACAGATACGCAGTATTTT.

V usage is TRBV19 and J usage is TRBJ1-5; D is perhaps TRBD1 (6 bases). V lost 4 bases and J 0 bases, leaving 16 bases between the germline ends. CDR1 is LNHDA and CDR2 is SQIVND in the germline V gene (reference sequence). This CDR3 has 17 amino acids. CDR3 DNA: TGTGCCAGTAGTACCGGACAGCCCACAAATAGCAATCAGCCCCAGCATTTT. This encodes CASSTGQPTNSNQPQHF. Looking up the rest from reference TRBV19 and TRBJ1-5 gives the full variable domain: DGGITQSPKYLFRKEGQNVTLSCEQNLNHDAMYWYRQDPGQGLRLIYYSQIVNDFQKGDIAEGYSVSREKKESFPLTVTSAQKNPTAFYLCASSTGQPTNSNQPQHFGDGTRLSIL.

A word on this clone: Other DNA variants within this sample encode the same CDR3. The rearrangement links TRBV7-3 to TRBJ2-1, with 10 bases that match TRBD2. Germline CDR1 and CDR2: SGHTA and FQGTGA. The CDR3 contains 17 residues. The ends lost 5 bases at V and 4 bases at J; junction bases unmatched: 11. The CDR3 sequence is CASSLLSGRGPYNEQFF. The CDR3 DNA reads TGTGCCAGCAGCCTCTTAAGCGGGAGGGGTCCTTACAATGAGCAGTTCTTC.

This chain links TRBV5-1 with TRBJ2-7; maybe TRBD1 (7 bases). CDR3 length: 16 amino acids. With 0 bases removed from V and 6 bases from J, the gap between germline ends came to 19 bases. From germline, CDR1 is SGHRS and CDR2 YFSETQ. This CDR3 reads CASSLALVEGASEQYF. CDR3 sequence (DNA): TGCGCCAGCAGCTTGGCCCTTGTGGAGGGGGCTAGCGAGCAGTACTTC.

CDR3 in DNA: TGTGCCAGCAGCTTAAGCGGGACTGCCGATAATTCACCCCTCCACTTT. It encodes CASSLSGTADNSPLHF. The chain couples TRBV7-9 to TRBJ1-6, with a tentative D call TRBD1 (5 bases). The CDR3 has 16 residues. Per the germline V gene, CDR1 is SEHNR and CDR2 is FQNEAQ (reference sequence). V shed 2 bases and J shed 5 bases, with 13 bases lying between them.

The V call is TRBV6-6, the J call TRBJ2-1; 9 bases are shared with TRBD2. This CDR3 comprises 14 residues. The J segment lost 10 bases and the V segment lost 4 bases, leaving 8 bases of the junction unmatched. Germline V gives CDR1 MNHNY, CDR2 SVGAGI (reference sequence). The CDR3 region is CASSSPPGLAEQFF. The DNA for the CDR3 is TGTGCCAGCAGTTCGCCTCCAGGACTAGCGGAGCAGTTCTTC.

This clone was recorded only once. V gene TRBV12-3 or TRBV12-4 combines with J gene TRBJ2-5, with a possible D match to TRBD2 (6 bases). Deletions cut 6 bases from V and 0 bases from J, with 8 bases between. This CDR3 region has 13 residues. The CDR3 DNA follows: TGTGCCAGCAGGCGGGACTACCAAGAGACCCAGTACTTC. Translating gives CASRRDYQETQYF.

This clone was picked up one time. CDR3 protein: CASSFSNAGEQYF. Written as DNA, the CDR3 is TGTGCCAGCAGCTTCAGTAACGCGGGCGAGCAGTACTTC. This rearrangement joins TRBV7-6 to TRBJ2-7; weak D call: TRBD2 (5 bases). Germline V CDR1 and CDR2: SGHVS, FNYEAQ. Trimming shortened V by 3 bases and J by 6 bases, and 12 bases separated the two germline ends. The CDR3 has 13 amino acids.

The chain employs TRBV5-1 and TRBJ1-2; a possible D gene is TRBD1 (6 bases). In germline, CDR1 is SGHRS, CDR2 YFSETQ. V was trimmed by 1 base and J by 4 bases, leaving 11 bases between them. The CDR3 consists of 14 residues. The CDR3 region is CASSLPGQIYGYTF. The CDR3 bases are TGCGCCAGCAGCTTGCCCGGACAGATCTATGGCTACACCTTC.

The chain links TRBV28 to TRBJ1-6; 12 nucleotides agree with TRBD1. Per germline, CDR1 MDHEN and CDR2 SYDVKM. This CDR3 spans 16 amino acids. V lost 5 bases, J lost 4 bases, and 3 bases stayed unmatched. In DNA form, the CDR3 reads TGTGCCAGCAGTGGGGACAGGGGGCCATATAATTCACCCCTCCACTTT. Protein product: CASSGDRGPYNSPLHF.

This sequence joins TRBV28 and TRBJ2-5; 7 positions match TRBD2. The CDR3 runs 14 residues. Unmatched junction bases numbered 7, after V lost 7 bases and J lost 2 bases. Looked up from germline, CDR1 is MDHEN and CDR2 is SYDVKM. The CDR3 DNA reads as TGTGCCAGCACCCCCCACGGGAGGCAAGAGACCCAGTACTTC. Protein: CASTPHGRQETQYF. Drawing the rest from reference TRBV28 and TRBJ2-5, the complete variable domain is DVKVTQSSRYLVKRTGEKVFLECVQDMDHENMFWYRQDPGLGLRLIYFSYDVKMKEKGDIPEGYSVSREKKERFSLILESASTNQTSMYLCASTPHGRQETQYFGPGTRLLVL.

V gene TRBV27 combines with J gene TRBJ2-7; D not certain. Trimming left V 2 bases short and J 3 bases short, with 8 bases between. Germline assignment: CDR1 MNHEY and CDR2 SMNVEV (reference sequence). CDR3 length equals 13 residues. The CDR3, as DNA: TGTGCCAGCAGTTTAGGCCTTGGCTACGAGCAGTACTTC. Its protein product is CASSLGLGYEQYF.

V and J are TRBV2 and TRBJ1-3; D possibly corresponds to TRBD1 (5 bases). CDR1 and CDR2 (germline): SNHLY, FYNNEI. The ends were cut back, 4 bases at V and 0 bases at J, with 7 bases in the middle. The length of the CDR3 is 14 residues. CDR3: CASSGGRSGNTIYF. The CDR3, as DNA: TGTGCCAGCAGTGGGGGCCGCTCTGGAAACACCATATATTTT.